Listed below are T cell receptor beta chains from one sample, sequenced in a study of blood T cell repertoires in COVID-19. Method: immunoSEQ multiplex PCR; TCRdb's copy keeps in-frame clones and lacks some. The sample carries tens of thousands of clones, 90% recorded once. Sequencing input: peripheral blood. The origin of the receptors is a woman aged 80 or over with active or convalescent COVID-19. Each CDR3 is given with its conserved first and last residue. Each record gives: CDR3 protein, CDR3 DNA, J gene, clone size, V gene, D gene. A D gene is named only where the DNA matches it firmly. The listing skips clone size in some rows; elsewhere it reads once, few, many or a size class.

CDR3: CASSRGGTFQYF; DNA: TGTGCCAGCAGTCGGGGCGGGACGTTCCAGTACTTC; J: TRBJ2-7; size: NA; V: TRBV12-3/TRBV12-4; D: NA
CDR3: CASSPGQGACTF; DNA: TGTGCCAGTAGTCCCGGACAGGGGGCGTGCACCTTC; J: TRBJ1-2; size: NA; V: TRBV19; D: TRBD1
CDR3: CASSLARGYEQYF; DNA: TGTGCCAGCAGCTTAGCTCGGGGTTACGAGCAGTACTTC; J: TRBJ2-7; size: NA; V: TRBV11-2; D: NA
CDR3: CASSLDENYGYTF; DNA: TGTGCCAGCAGCTTAGATGAGAACTATGGCTACACCTTC; J: TRBJ1-2; size: few; V: TRBV7-2; D: NA
CDR3: CASSLRLAENTGELFF; DNA: TGTGCCAGCAGCCTGAGACTAGCGGAGAACACCGGGGAGCTGTTTTTT; J: TRBJ2-2; size: NA; V: TRBV9; D: TRBD2
CDR3: CASSRSAQNNEQFF; DNA: TGTGCCAGCAGCCGGAGTGCCCAAAACAATGAGCAGTTCTTC; J: TRBJ2-1; size: NA; V: TRBV5-4; D: NA
CDR3: CASNDRGEQPQHF; DNA: TGTGCCAGCAACGACAGGGGGGAGCAGCCCCAGCATTTT; J: TRBJ1-5; size: NA; V: TRBV28; D: TRBD1
CDR3: CASSLGGAGNTIYF; DNA: TGTGCCAGCAGCTTAGGGGGGGCTGGAAACACCATATATTTT; J: TRBJ1-3; size: NA; V: TRBV7-8; D: NA
CDR3: CASSHTGGDNEQFF; DNA: TGTGCCAGCAGCCATACGGGAGGGGACAATGAGCAGTTCTTC; J: TRBJ2-1; size: NA; V: TRBV3-1/TRBV3-2; D: TRBD2
CDR3: CASSQGLGVGGPDTQYF; DNA: TGCGCCAGCAGCCAAGGTTTAGGGGTGGGGGGTCCGGATACGCAGTATTTT; J: TRBJ2-3; size: NA; V: TRBV4-1; D: NA
CDR3: CAISAGQGAYGYTF; DNA: TGTGCCATCAGCGCGGGACAGGGGGCCTATGGCTACACCTTC; J: TRBJ1-2; size: NA; V: TRBV10-3; D: TRBD1
CDR3: CASSGAGRGEGEQFF; DNA: TGTGCCAGTAGTGGCGCGGGACGGGGGGAAGGTGAGCAGTTCTTC; J: TRBJ2-1; size: once; V: TRBV19; D: TRBD2
CDR3: CASSLQGLAGVKGNEQFF; DNA: TGTGCCAGCAGTCTACAGGGACTAGCGGGAGTAAAAGGCAATGAGCAGTTCTTC; J: TRBJ2-1; size: NA; V: TRBV28; D: TRBD2
CDR3: CASSFSAGLANEQFF; DNA: TGTGCCAGCAGCTTTAGCGCAGGACTAGCTAATGAGCAGTTCTTC; J: TRBJ2-1; size: NA; V: TRBV7-2; D: TRBD2
CDR3: CASSISPASGAYEQYF; DNA: TGTGCCAGTAGTATTTCTCCCGCTAGCGGGGCCTACGAGCAGTACTTC; J: TRBJ2-7; size: NA; V: TRBV19; D: TRBD2
CDR3: CSTGTVNTHEQYF; DNA: TGCAGCACTGGGACAGTAAATACCCACGAGCAGTACTTC; J: TRBJ2-7; size: NA; V: TRBV29-1; D: TRBD1
CDR3: CASSHAGAGEQFF; DNA: TGTGCCAGCAGCCATGCAGGGGCGGGTGAGCAGTTCTTC; J: TRBJ2-1; size: NA; V: TRBV7-8; D: NA
CDR3: CASSPLSTGKNTEAFF; DNA: TGCGCCAGCAGCCCATTATCCACAGGGAAGAACACTGAAGCTTTCTTT; J: TRBJ1-1; size: NA; V: TRBV5-1; D: NA
CDR3: CASSLTRLAGGETQYF; DNA: TGTGCCAGCAGTTTAACCCGACTAGCGGGAGGAGAGACCCAGTACTTC; J: TRBJ2-5; size: NA; V: TRBV27; D: TRBD2
CDR3: CASSLELNRALTGYNEQFF; DNA: TGTGCCAGCAGCTTGGAGTTGAACAGAGCCCTTACAGGCTACAATGAGCAGTTCTTC; J: TRBJ2-1; size: once; V: TRBV5-4; D: NA
CDR3: CAIRSPSGRADTQYF; DNA: TGTGCCATCAGAAGTCCTAGCGGGAGAGCAGATACGCAGTATTTT; J: TRBJ2-3; size: NA; V: TRBV10-3; D: TRBD2
CDR3: CATKTGAPANEKLFF; DNA: TGTGCCACCAAGACAGGGGCACCAGCTAATGAAAAACTGTTTTTT; J: TRBJ1-4; size: NA; V: TRBV15; D: TRBD1
CDR3: CASSPDPGRANEKLFF; DNA: TGTGCCAGCAGCCCCGATCCGGGCAGGGCTAATGAAAAACTGTTTTTT; J: TRBJ1-4; size: NA; V: TRBV5-6; D: NA
CDR3: CASSLLAGASIFEQYF; DNA: TGTGCCAGCAGCCTCCTGGCGGGAGCGTCCATTTTCGAGCAGTACTTC; J: TRBJ2-7; size: NA; V: TRBV2; D: TRBD2
CDR3: CASSRDWRGYTF; DNA: TGTGCCAGCAGCCGAGATTGGAGGGGCTACACCTTC; J: TRBJ1-2; size: NA; V: TRBV5-6; D: NA
CDR3: CASSLDAGNSPLHF; DNA: TGCGCCAGCAGCTTGGATGCAGGGAATTCACCCCTCCACTTT; J: TRBJ1-6; size: NA; V: TRBV5-1; D: NA
CDR3: CASSTQGTNEKLFF; DNA: TGTGCCAGCAGCACCCAGGGTACTAATGAAAAACTGTTTTTT; J: TRBJ1-4; size: NA; V: TRBV7-9; D: NA
CDR3: CSVESAARGFEQFF; DNA: TGCAGCGTTGAATCGGCGGCTAGAGGGTTCGAGCAGTTCTTC; J: TRBJ2-1; size: NA; V: TRBV29-1; D: NA
CDR3: CASSVDRVQGYTF; DNA: TGTGCCAGCAGCGTAGACAGGGTTCAAGGCTACACCTTC; J: TRBJ1-2; size: NA; V: TRBV5-6; D: TRBD1
CDR3: CASSLISPGANVLTF; DNA: TGTGCCAGCAGCTTAATCAGTCCTGGGGCCAACGTCCTGACTTTC; J: TRBJ2-6; size: NA; V: TRBV7-2; D: NA
CDR3: CASPGGDGGNIGNQPQHF; DNA: TGCGCCAGCCCGGGCGGGGACGGCGGGAATATTGGCAATCAGCCCCAGCATTTT; J: TRBJ1-5; size: NA; V: TRBV10-1; D: NA
CDR3: CASSSRLGSTDTQYF; DNA: TGTGCCAGCAGCTCCCGACTAGGGAGCACAGATACGCAGTATTTT; J: TRBJ2-3; size: once; V: TRBV5-4; D: NA
CDR3: CASSVGPSAGGSEQFF; DNA: TGTGCCAGCAGCGTAGGGCCCTCGGCGGGAGGAAGTGAGCAGTTCTTC; J: TRBJ2-1; size: NA; V: TRBV9; D: TRBD2
CDR3: CASSLEAGFRFNEQFF; DNA: TGTGCCAGCAGCTTAGAAGCGGGGTTCAGATTCAATGAGCAGTTCTTC; J: TRBJ2-1; size: NA; V: TRBV7-2; D: TRBD2
CDR3: CASSHGIIGETQYF; DNA: TGTGCCAGCAGTCACGGGATCATCGGAGAGACCCAGTACTTC; J: TRBJ2-5; size: NA; V: TRBV7-2; D: NA
CDR3: CASSLGGTTNEQFF; DNA: TGCGCCAGCAGCTTGGGGGGGACTACCAATGAGCAGTTCTTC; J: TRBJ2-1; size: NA; V: TRBV5-1; D: TRBD2
CDR3: CASSLASADTQYF; DNA: TGTGCCAGCAGCTTAGCGTCGGCAGATACGCAGTATTTT; J: TRBJ2-3; size: few; V: TRBV7-9; D: NA